Listed here are 27 T cell receptor beta chains from one sample, sequenced in a study of cytomegalovirus exposure and HLA in healthy donors. Data came from immunoSEQ multiplex PCR; TCRdb stores just in-frame clones and leaves some out. The sample has about 100,000 clones; over 85% are singletons. Sequenced: PBMCs. These receptor sequences come from a woman between 18 and 29 years old in good health and CMV-seronegative.

The chain combines TRBV6-5 with TRBJ1-5; TRBD1 matches 8 bases. Germline values: CDR1 MNHEY, CDR2 SVGAGI. This CDR3 region has 14 residues. Unmatched junction bases numbered 6, after V lost 6 bases and J lost 5 bases. The CDR3, as DNA: TGTGCCAGCAGCAGGGGACAGGAGTATCAGCCCCAGCATTTT. Residues: CASSRGQEYQPQHF.

V usage is TRBV5-1 and J usage is TRBJ2-7; 8 positions agree with TRBD2. There are 15 residues in the CDR3. Unmatched junction bases numbered 7, after V lost 4 bases and J lost 1 base. Germline CDR1 is SGHRS and CDR2 is YFSETQ. In DNA form, the CDR3 reads TGCGCCAGCAGCGATCCGACTAGCGAATCCTACGAGCAGTACTTC. Translation gives CASSDPTSESYEQYF.

The chain carries TRBV13 and TRBJ2-7, with TRBD1 identical over 9 bases. This CDR3 spans 15 amino acids. Germline values: CDR1 PRHDT, CDR2 FYEKMQ (reference sequence). V was pared by 4 bases and J by 5 bases, with 9 bases of the junction left unmatched. Here the CDR3 reads CASSSRGQGKHEQYF. The CDR3 DNA follows: TGTGCCAGCAGCTCGCGGGGACAGGGTAAGCACGAGCAGTACTTC.

The rearrangement uses TRBV5-6 and TRBJ1-5; D is perhaps TRBD1 (5 bases). V was shortened by 1 base and J by 7 bases, with 12 bases between the two germline ends. The length of the CDR3 is 14 residues. The germline V gene encodes CDR1 SGHDT and CDR2 YYEEEE. The CDR3 nucleotides are TGTGCCAGCAGCTTGAAAGTAGGGGCCCAGCCCCAGCATTTT. Its translation: CASSLKVGAQPQHF.

The CDR3: CASSLGDRGRVLFF. The CDR3 DNA reads as TGTGCCAGCAGCTTGGGGGACAGGGGGCGCGTGCTGTTTTTT. The rearrangement uses TRBV7-2 and TRBJ2-2, with 12 nucleotides matching TRBD1. CDR3 length: 14 residues. With V trimmed by 3 bases and J by 13 bases, 6 bases remained unmatched. Germline V gives CDR1 SGHTA, CDR2 FQGNSA.

The chain has TRBV30 and TRBJ2-7; TRBD1 agrees at 8 bases. The CDR3 has 12 amino acids. The germline gives CDR1 GTSNPN, CDR2 SVGIG (reference sequence). The V segment lost 1 base and the J segment 9 bases; nucleotides outside the gene matches: 5. Here the CDR3 DNA reads TGTGCCTGGAGTGGACAGGGGCCGCTGCAGTACTTC. It encodes CAWSGQGPLQYF.

The chain recombines TRBV10-3 with TRBJ2-1, with D perhaps matching TRBD2 (5 bases). The germline V and J ends were trimmed by 3 bases and 6 bases, with 15 bases remaining between them. Germline loops: CDR1 ENHRY, CDR2 SYGVKD. CDR3 size: 15 residues. This CDR3 reads CAISEAGGEGNEQFF. As DNA, the CDR3 is TGTGCCATCAGTGAAGCAGGAGGCGAAGGCAATGAGCAGTTCTTC.

The rearrangement links TRBV7-2 to TRBJ2-1; 11 bases are a match to TRBD2. CDR1 is SGHTA and CDR2 is FQGNSA in the germline V gene. V lost 6 bases to trimming and J lost 7 bases; unmatched junction nucleotides: 5. This CDR3 has 14 amino acids. The CDR3 DNA reads as TGTGCCAGCAGAACTAGCGGGAGTTTGAATGAGCAGTTCTTC. Translation: CASRTSGSLNEQFF.

As concerns this clone: Different DNA sequences within this sample yield the same CDR3. The CDR3 nucleotides are TGTGCCAGCTCACCCCCGGCGGGGCCCAACTATGGCTACACCTTC. Its translation: CASSPPAGPNYGYTF. The chain joins TRBV18 to TRBJ1-2; D is perhaps TRBD1 (5 bases). V lost 3 bases to trimming and J lost 2 bases, with 13 bases between them. The CDR3 runs to 15 residues. CDR1 is KGHSH and CDR2 is LQKENI in the germline V gene.

The rearrangement joins TRBV5-4 to TRBJ2-3; 10 bases align to TRBD2. Germline CDR1 and CDR2: SGHNT and YYREEE (reference sequence). The CDR3 runs 15 residues. The V gene end was trimmed by 0 bases and the J gene end by 8 bases; junction bases not matched to a gene: 6. CDR3 loop: CASSLGGLARGTQYF. CDR3 sequence (DNA): TGTGCCAGCAGCTTGGGGGGACTAGCGAGAGGTACGCAGTATTTT.

The chain uses TRBV6-6 and TRBJ2-3, with 9 nucleotides matching TRBD1. The V gene's germline CDR1 is MNHNY and CDR2 SVGAGI (reference sequence). V trimming: 5 bases; J trimming: 5 bases; junction bases outside the gene matches: 11. The CDR3 is 16 residues long. The DNA of the CDR3 is TGTGCCAGCAGTACCACCGGGACAGGGCAAAGAGATACGCAGTATTTT. The encoded protein is CASSTTGTGQRDTQYF.

V and J are TRBV14 and TRBJ2-1; 7 bases fit TRBD2. J gave up 4 bases and V 3 bases, and 0 bases lay outside the gene matches. The CDR3 runs to 13 residues. Per the germline V gene, CDR1 is SGHDN and CDR2 is FVKESK. The CDR3 DNA reads as TGTGCCAGCAGCCAGGGACTATACAATGAGCAGTTCTTC. This sequence encodes CASSQGLYNEQFF.

This sequence joins TRBV6-1 and TRBJ2-3, with D possibly matching TRBD2 (6 bases). Germline CDR1 reads MNHNS; CDR2 reads SASEGT. CDR3 size: 15 residues. V was trimmed by 2 bases and J by 4 bases, leaving 13 bases between them. The CDR3 here is CASSESGGTSDTQYF. DNA of the CDR3: TGTGCCAGCAGTGAATCGGGCGGGACCTCAGATACGCAGTATTTT.

The chain couples TRBV9 to TRBJ2-5, with 10 nucleotides matching TRBD2. From germline, CDR1 is SGDLS and CDR2 YYNGEE. The trim removed 0 bases at V and 1 base at J, leaving 18 bases unmatched. This CDR3 is built from 21 residues. CDR3 residues: CASSVATGGLAGAGGQETQYF. DNA of the CDR3: TGTGCCAGCAGCGTAGCTACGGGGGGGCTAGCGGGAGCAGGAGGCCAAGAGACCCAGTACTTC.

The rearrangement joins TRBV27 to TRBJ2-2; 7 bases agree with TRBD1. The CDR3 loop spans 14 amino acids. Germline CDR1 is MNHEY and CDR2 is SMNVEV (reference sequence). With V trimmed by 6 bases and J by 4 bases, 5 bases remained unmatched. CDR3 region: CASRRGLITGELFF. CDR3 DNA: TGTGCCAGCAGGAGGGGGCTCATCACCGGGGAGCTGTTTTTT.

The V gene is TRBV4-3, the J gene TRBJ1-3; a possible D gene is TRBD1 (6 bases). The CDR3 is 15 residues long. V lost 0 bases and J lost 4, with 10 bases in between. Germline V CDR1 and CDR2: LGHNA, YSLEER. CDR3 sequence reads: CASSQEWGQGNTIYF. The CDR3 DNA follows: TGCGCCAGCAGCCAAGAGTGGGGACAAGGAAACACCATATATTTT.

Worth noting for this clone: Other nucleotide sequences from this sample produce the same CDR3. The chain is built from TRBV7-2 and TRBJ1-5; unclear D gene. In germline, CDR1 is SGHTA, CDR2 FQGNSA. Trimming left V 2 bases short and J 4 bases short, with 6 bases between. CDR3 size: 13 residues. The chain's CDR3 is CASSLRGNQPQHF. The CDR3 bases are TGTGCCAGCAGCTTACGGGGTAATCAGCCCCAGCATTTT.

This sequence joins TRBV5-1 and TRBJ2-2; TRBD1 might be the D (5 bases). The V and J ends lost 5 bases and 1 base respectively, with 12 bases between them. The CDR3 is 15 residues long. The germline CDR1 and CDR2 sequences are SGHRS and YFSETQ. The CDR3 coding sequence is TGCGCCAGCAGTATCGGAGACAGGAACACCGGGGAGCTGTTTTTT. It yields the protein CASSIGDRNTGELFF.

The chain has TRBV9 and TRBJ1-1; 9 bases agree with TRBD1. Germline V lookup: CDR1 SGDLS, CDR2 YYNGEE. Trimming took 4 bases from V and 4 from J; bases not matched to a gene: 5. The length of the CDR3 is 14 residues. Here the CDR3 reads CASSSGQGSTEAFF. CDR3 in DNA: TGTGCCAGCAGCTCCGGACAGGGGAGCACTGAAGCTTTCTTT.

V is TRBV19 and J is TRBJ2-1; TRBD2 matches at 11 bases. CDR1 and CDR2 from the germline V gene are LNHDA and SQIVND (reference sequence). The CDR3 covers 22 residues. V lost 2 bases and J lost 0; bases outside the gene matches: 18. The CDR3 DNA reads TGTGCCAGTAGTATAAGAAGGCTAGCGGGGGGCGCCGGGTGGAGCTCCTACAATGAGCAGTTCTTC. The encoded protein is CASSIRRLAGGAGWSSYNEQFF.

The rearrangement joins TRBV6-1 to TRBJ1-5, with D possibly being TRBD1 (6 bases). Germline V gene data show CDR1 as MNHNS and CDR2 as SASEGT. CDR3 size: 17 residues. V was shortened by 2 bases and J by 11 bases, with 25 bases between the two germline ends. The CDR3 region has the DNA TGTGCCAGCAGTGAAAGGGACATTCTACGTACCCGGGTGGCCCAGCATTTT. Amino acids: CASSERDILRTRVAQHF.

The CDR3 protein is CASSSQGINYGYTF. In DNA, the CDR3 is TGTGCCAGTAGTTCCCAGGGAATTAACTATGGCTACACCTTC. The chain is built from TRBV19 and TRBJ1-2; tentatively, D is TRBD1 (5 bases). V lost 5 bases to trimming and J lost 1 base, with 11 bases between them. CDR1 is LNHDA, CDR2 SQIVND, per germline (reference sequence). The CDR3 has 14 amino acids.

The chain employs TRBV6-5 and TRBJ1-4; D might be TRBD1 (5 bases). Per the germline V gene, CDR1 is MNHEY and CDR2 is SVGAGI. CDR3 length equals 12 residues. V lost 1 base and J 9 bases, leaving 6 bases between the germline ends. This CDR3 is CASSYLGQKLFF. As DNA, the CDR3 is TGTGCCAGCAGTTACTTGGGGCAAAAACTGTTTTTT.

The chain uses TRBV7-9 and TRBJ1-3; tentative D call: TRBD1 (5 bases). From germline, CDR1 is SEHNR and CDR2 FQNEAQ (reference sequence). The germline V and J ends were trimmed by 5 bases and 4 bases, with 9 bases remaining between them. The length of the CDR3 is 13 residues. CDR3 amino acids: CASSGGSGNTIYF. Here the CDR3 DNA reads TGTGCCAGCAGCGGGGGGTCCGGAAACACCATATATTTT.

The chain employs TRBV18 and TRBJ1-1; 8 bases map to TRBD1. Looked up from germline, CDR1 is KGHSH and CDR2 is LQKENI. The V gene end was trimmed by 2 bases and the J gene end by 4 bases; junction bases not matched to a gene: 3. The CDR3 covers 14 residues. The CDR3 sequence: CASSPWTGITEAFF. The CDR3 DNA reads TGTGCCAGCTCACCATGGACAGGGATCACTGAAGCTTTCTTT.

CDR3 protein: CSVTEGGSTDTQYF. CDR3 in DNA: TGCAGCGTTACGGAGGGGGGGAGCACAGATACGCAGTATTTT. The rearrangement joins TRBV29-1 to TRBJ2-3, with a tentative D call TRBD2 (7 bases). Germline CDR1 reads SQVTM; CDR2 reads ANQGSEA. CDR3 length: 14 residues. V was pared by 5 bases and J by 0 bases, with 12 bases between.

CDR3 DNA sequence: TGTGCCAGCAGCCAAGTGGGACTAGCGGGGAATGAGCAGTACTTC. Protein product: CASSQVGLAGNEQYF. This chain connects TRBV7-2 to TRBJ2-7, with 13 positions matching TRBD2. The CDR3 spans 15 residues. CDR1 and CDR2 (germline): SGHTA, FQGNSA. V gave up 5 bases and J gave up 7 bases; unmatched junction bases: 8.